These T cell receptor beta chains were read from a single sample in a study of shared clonotypes between healthy human individuals. Clones were sequenced by immunoSEQ multiplex PCR, and TCRdb holds only the in-frame ones, with some missing. The repertoire holds 400,000 to 500,000 clones, with approximately 79% as singletons. Sequenced sample: PBMCs. The receptors were sampled from a middle-aged woman in good health. Some clones in this sample may be carry-over from other donors' samples. Both conserved end residues are part of each CDR3. Fields, in order: CDR3 protein, clone size, J gene, V gene, D gene. The D gene is left open where the match is weak. The size entry is marked missing in some rows and otherwise reads once, few, many or a size class.

CASSYSAGAGELFF	-	TRBJ2-2	TRBV6-5	TRBD2
CASSLAGAGGTGELFF	-	TRBJ2-2	TRBV5-6	TRBD2
CASNTWPQHF	-	TRBJ1-5	TRBV19	-
CASSVGHPANQPQHF	-	TRBJ1-5	TRBV2	-
CASSPDTAGGADTQYF	-	TRBJ2-3	TRBV4-2	TRBD2
CASSLGTGYNEQFF	-	TRBJ2-1	TRBV7-2	TRBD1
CASSPGASALHEQYF	once	TRBJ2-7	TRBV18	-
CASSQQGQGRTDTQYF	-	TRBJ2-3	TRBV6-6	TRBD1
CAWRRRIQGYGYTF	-	TRBJ1-2	TRBV30	-
CASSISGGQQETQYF	many	TRBJ2-5	TRBV19	-
CASSVEGYNEQFF	-	TRBJ2-1	TRBV9	-
CASSHPLGLNEQYF	few	TRBJ2-7	TRBV19	-
CASSVGGQDGSYEQYF	once	TRBJ2-7	TRBV9	-
CASSQGAAYGYTF	-	TRBJ1-2	TRBV4-3	-
CASSLQGAWYEQYF	-	TRBJ2-7	TRBV28	TRBD1
CASSLFRSGAEAFF	-	TRBJ1-1	TRBV7-2	-
CAWSDGGDIQYF	-	TRBJ2-4	TRBV30	-
CASSPPGLAVPNEQFF	once	TRBJ2-1	TRBV28	TRBD2
CASSSPPGRNTEAFF	-	TRBJ1-1	TRBV27	-
CASSRTSGAYNEQFF	-	TRBJ2-1	TRBV7-2	TRBD2
CASSLVPYQETQYF	-	TRBJ2-5	TRBV11-2	-
CASRWTGGNYEQYF	-	TRBJ2-7	TRBV2	TRBD1
CASSRMGFSNTEAFF	-	TRBJ1-1	TRBV28	-
CASSSGLAGTYEQYF	-	TRBJ2-7	TRBV4-2	TRBD2
CASSEAFARGYNEQFF	-	TRBJ2-1	TRBV2	-
CASSPWQGKETQYF	-	TRBJ2-5	TRBV11-2	-
CASRTGTNEQFF	-	TRBJ2-1	TRBV6-5	TRBD1
CASSAIPPTGLMDSPLHF	-	TRBJ1-6	TRBV25-1	TRBD1
CASSESPWYNEQFF	-	TRBJ2-1	TRBV2	-
CASSLAPIGQGAYNEQFF	-	TRBJ2-1	TRBV5-1	-
CSARDRDTQYF	-	TRBJ2-3	TRBV20-1	-
CASSFDLNTGELFF	-	TRBJ2-2	TRBV5-5	-
CASSPRDRLNTEAFF	once	TRBJ1-1	TRBV7-9	TRBD1
CASSPGLVSGELFF	few	TRBJ2-2	TRBV7-2	TRBD2
CASSSGTEGEKLFF	-	TRBJ1-4	TRBV5-1	TRBD1
CASSLEGETGNTIYF	-	TRBJ1-3	TRBV11-2	-
CASSLVAGGDQPQHF	few	TRBJ1-5	TRBV5-1	TRBD1
CASSFRGNAGANVLTF	-	TRBJ2-6	TRBV28	-
CASSFGLEGDEQFF	-	TRBJ2-1	TRBV7-8	-
CASSYSISGELFF	-	TRBJ2-2	TRBV6-6	-
CASRKSGANVLTF	-	TRBJ2-6	TRBV19	-
CATEAGLYQPQHF	-	TRBJ1-5	TRBV6-6	-
CASSLRAGAETQYF	-	TRBJ2-5	TRBV6-5	TRBD2
CASRLAGQETQYF	-	TRBJ2-5	TRBV27	TRBD2
CASSVGGWTNEQFF	once	TRBJ2-1	TRBV2	-
CASSQDRLNEQFF	-	TRBJ2-1	TRBV11-2	TRBD1